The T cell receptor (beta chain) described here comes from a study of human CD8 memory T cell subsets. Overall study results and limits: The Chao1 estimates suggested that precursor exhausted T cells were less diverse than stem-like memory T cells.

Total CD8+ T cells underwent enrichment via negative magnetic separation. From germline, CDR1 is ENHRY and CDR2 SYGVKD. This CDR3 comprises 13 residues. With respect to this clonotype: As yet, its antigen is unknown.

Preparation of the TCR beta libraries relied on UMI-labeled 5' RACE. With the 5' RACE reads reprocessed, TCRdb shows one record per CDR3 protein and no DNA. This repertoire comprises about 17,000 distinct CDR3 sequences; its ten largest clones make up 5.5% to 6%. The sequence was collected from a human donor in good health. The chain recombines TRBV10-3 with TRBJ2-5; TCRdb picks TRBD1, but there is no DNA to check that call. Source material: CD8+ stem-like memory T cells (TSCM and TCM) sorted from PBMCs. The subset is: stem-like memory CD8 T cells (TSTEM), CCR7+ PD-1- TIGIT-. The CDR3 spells CANQQGPQETQYF.